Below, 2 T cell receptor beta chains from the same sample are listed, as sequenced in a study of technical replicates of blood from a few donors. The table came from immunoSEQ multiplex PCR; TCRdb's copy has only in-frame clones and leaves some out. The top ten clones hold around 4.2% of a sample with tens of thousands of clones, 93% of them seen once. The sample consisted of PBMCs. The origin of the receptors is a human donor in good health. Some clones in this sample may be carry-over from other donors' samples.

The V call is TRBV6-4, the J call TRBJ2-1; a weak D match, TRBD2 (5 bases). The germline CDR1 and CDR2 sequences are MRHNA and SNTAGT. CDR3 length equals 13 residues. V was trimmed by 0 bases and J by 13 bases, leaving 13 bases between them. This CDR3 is CASSDSSGLYQFF. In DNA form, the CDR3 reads TGTGCCAGCAGTGACTCCTCTGGACTCTACCAGTTCTTC.

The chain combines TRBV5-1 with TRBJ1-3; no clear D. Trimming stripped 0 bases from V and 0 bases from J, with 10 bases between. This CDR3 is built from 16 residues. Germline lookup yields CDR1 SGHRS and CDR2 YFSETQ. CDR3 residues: CASSLAGPISGNTIYF. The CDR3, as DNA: TGCGCCAGCAGCTTGGCAGGTCCTATCTCTGGAAACACCATATATTTT.